A single sample is the source of the 12 T cell receptor beta chains below, sequenced in a study of cytomegalovirus exposure and HLA in healthy donors. Measured with immunoSEQ multiplex PCR; TCRdb has only the in-frame clones, and not every one. The sample has roughly 60,000 clones, approximately 96% seen once; the top ten hold 0.85% to 1%. The material sequenced was PBMCs. The origin of the receptors is a young man in good health and CMV-seronegative.

The rearrangement uses TRBV18 and TRBJ1-5; tentatively, D is TRBD1 (5 bases). CDR1 and CDR2 (germline): KGHSH, LQKENI. CDR3 length: 15 amino acids. With 3 bases removed from V and 0 bases from J, the gap between germline ends came to 9 bases. CDR3 nucleotide sequence: TGTGCCAGCTCACCGCCAGGGTATAGCAATCAGCCCCAGCATTTT. Encoded protein: CASSPPGYSNQPQHF. The whole variable domain, filled in from reference TRBV18 and TRBJ1-5, reads NAGVMQNPRHLVRRRGQEARLRCSPMKGHSHVYWYRQLPEEGLKFMVYLQKENIIDESGMPKERFSAEFPKEGPSILRIQQVVRGDSAAYFCASSPPGYSNQPQHFGDGTRLSIL.

The V call is TRBV11-2, the J call TRBJ2-1; perhaps TRBD2 as D (5 bases). This CDR3 spans 16 amino acids. Germline loops: CDR1 SGHAT, CDR2 FQNNGV. Trimming cost V 2 bases and J 0 bases, with 11 bases left between them. DNA of the CDR3: TGTGCCAGCAGCTTAATAGGGAGAAGCTCCTACAATGAGCAGTTCTTC. Translating gives CASSLIGRSSYNEQFF. The variable domain in full, completed from reference TRBV11-2 and TRBJ2-1, reads EAGVAQSPRYKIIEKRQSVAFWCNPISGHATLYWYQQILGQGPKLLIQFQNNGVVDDSQLPKDRFSAERLKGVDSTLKIQPAKLEDSAVYLCASSLIGRSSYNEQFFGPGTRLTVL.

The V gene is TRBV2, the J gene TRBJ2-7; 12 bases line up with TRBD2. Germline CDR1 reads SNHLY; CDR2 reads FYNNEI. Losses at the gene ends were 6 bases for V and 1 base for J; bases not matched to a gene: 1. This CDR3 region has 14 residues. The CDR3: CASSLAGGSYEQYF. The DNA for the CDR3 is TGTGCCAGCAGCCTAGCGGGAGGGTCCTACGAGCAGTACTTC.

The rearrangement links TRBV6-1 to TRBJ2-3, with D perhaps matching TRBD2 (6 bases). Germline CDR1 reads MNHNS; CDR2 reads SASEGT. This CDR3 has 17 residues. V gave up 4 bases and J gave up 4 bases, with 21 bases separating them. Written as DNA, the CDR3 is TGTGCCAGCAGTGGGTTGGCTGACTGGCGGGGCGCAGATACGCAGTATTTT. This translates into CASSGLADWRGADTQYF.

The V gene is TRBV7-9, the J gene TRBJ2-7; no definite D call. V was clipped by 5 bases and J by 3 bases, with 11 bases between them. Germline-derived CDR1 and CDR2 are SEHNR and FQNEAQ (reference sequence). This CDR3 is built from 13 residues. CDR3 amino acids: CASSNPTGYEQYF. CDR3 DNA: TGTGCCAGCAGCAACCCCACCGGCTACGAGCAGTACTTC.

The rearrangement links TRBV6-4 to TRBJ2-1, with TRBD1 identical over 7 bases. The ends lost 5 bases at V and 5 bases at J; junction bases unmatched: 3. Germline assignment: CDR1 MRHNA and CDR2 SNTAGT. The CDR3 consists of 13 residues. The CDR3 coding sequence is TGTGCCAGCAGTCCGGGACAGCACAATGAGCAGTTCTTC. Translation gives CASSPGQHNEQFF.

This clone was seen just once. The chain couples TRBV7-9 to TRBJ2-7, with 7 bases identical to TRBD1. This CDR3 is 14 amino acids long. The trim removed 1 base at V and 7 bases at J, leaving 7 bases unmatched. Looked up from germline, CDR1 is SEHNR and CDR2 is FQNEAQ (reference sequence). The CDR3 DNA reads as TGTGCCAGCAGCTTAGTATCGGGACAGACAGAGCAGTACTTC. This translates into CASSLVSGQTEQYF.

The chain employs TRBV5-1 and TRBJ1-4; maybe TRBD1 (6 bases). V lost 1 base and J 0 bases, leaving 7 bases between the germline ends. The CDR3 covers 15 residues. Germline loops: CDR1 SGHRS, CDR2 YFSETQ. The CDR3 reads CASSLRGTTNEKLFF. The CDR3 coding sequence is TGCGCCAGCAGCTTGAGGGGGACAACTAATGAAAAACTGTTTTTT.

The chain is built from TRBV4-2 and TRBJ2-6; tentatively, D is TRBD1 (5 bases). This CDR3 spans 16 amino acids. Per the germline V gene, CDR1 is LGHNA and CDR2 is YNFKEQ. The V gene lost 1 base and the J gene lost 0 bases, with 7 bases spanning the gap. CDR3 residues: CASSQGQHSGANVLTF. CDR3 coding DNA: TGTGCCAGCAGCCAAGGACAGCACTCTGGGGCCAACGTCCTGACTTTC.

The chain couples TRBV15 to TRBJ2-7; 8 positions agree with TRBD1. CDR1 and CDR2 from the germline V gene are LNHNV and YYDKDF (reference sequence). The trim removed 0 bases at V and 2 bases at J, leaving 6 bases unmatched. This CDR3 has 16 residues. The CDR3: CATSRDLDRATYEQYF. CDR3 DNA: TGTGCCACCAGCAGAGATCTGGACAGGGCTACCTACGAGCAGTACTTC.

This sequence joins TRBV9 and TRBJ2-2; D is possibly TRBD2 (6 bases). The length of the CDR3 is 16 residues. Trimming removed 0 bases from V and 7 bases from J, with 16 bases in between. Germline lookup yields CDR1 SGDLS and CDR2 YYNGEE. The CDR3 bases are TGTGCCAGCAGCGTAGCTACAGGCGGGGTTCACGGGGAGCTGTTTTTT. This encodes CASSVATGGVHGELFF.

This clone has just a few counts. The rearrangement links TRBV6-5 to TRBJ2-1; no reliable D call. This CDR3 is 15 amino acids long. Germline CDR1 is MNHEY and CDR2 is SVGAGI. V was trimmed by 6 bases and J by 0 bases, leaving 12 bases between them. CDR3 bases: TGTGCCAGCAGCCTCAGCGTAAGCTCCTACAATGAGCAGTTCTTC. As protein: CASSLSVSSYNEQFF.